A single sample is the source of the 29 T cell receptor beta chains below, sequenced in a study of cytomegalovirus exposure and HLA in healthy donors (dated by TCRdb to about 2017). The method was the immunoSEQ multiplex PCR assay. The multiplex PCR relied on a mix of 60 forward primers for TCR Vbeta segments and 13 reverse primers for TCR Jbeta segments. This immuneACCESS table, as held by TCRdb, lists in-frame sequences with V and J called but not all clones. Of the missing ones, under half trace to an unresolved V gene in checked studies; the others have no known cause. This sample holds fewer than 100,000 clones; around 77% were observed only once. Jointly, the top ten make up less than 10% of the sample. Sequencing used PBMCs. The receptors here all came from a female donor in good health and CMV-seronegative.

The rearrangement joins TRBV15 to TRBJ2-3; 8 nucleotides agree with TRBD1. The CDR3 has 15 amino acids. V was clipped by 5 bases and J by 3 bases; unmatched bases: 7. Germline V gene lookup returns CDR1 LNHNV and CDR2 YYDKDF (reference sequence). The CDR3 reads CATSQGAGRTDTQYF. CDR3 sequence (DNA): TGTGCCACCAGCCAGGGGGCGGGAAGAACAGATACGCAGTATTTT.

The rearrangement joins TRBV7-3 to TRBJ1-2, with 8 bases matching TRBD1. The CDR3 extends over 16 amino acids. The trim removed 5 bases at V and 8 bases at J, leaving 16 bases unmatched. From germline, CDR1 is SGHTA and CDR2 FQGTGA. The CDR3 here is CASSQWTGKFLGGYTF. CDR3 bases: TGTGCCAGCAGCCAATGGACAGGGAAATTTCTCGGGGGCTACACCTTC.

The rearrangement uses TRBV18 and TRBJ1-5; the D gene is possibly TRBD1 (5 bases). Germline-derived CDR1 and CDR2 are KGHSH and LQKENI. The CDR3 spans 16 residues. Trimming removed 2 bases at V and 3 bases at J, with 14 bases between. The CDR3 DNA sequence: TGTGCCAGCTCACCAGGCAGGGTTGGAAACAATCAGCCCCAGCATTTT. Translating it yields CASSPGRVGNNQPQHF.

The genes are TRBV4-1 and TRBJ1-4; 10 bases fit TRBD1. This CDR3 is 18 amino acids long. Germline lookup yields CDR1 MGHRA and CDR2 YSYEKL. V shed 4 bases and J 1 base; nucleotides not matched to a gene: 9. The CDR3 here is CASSLRGTGALTNEKLFF. Here the CDR3 DNA reads TGCGCCAGCAGCCTAAGGGGGACAGGGGCCCTAACTAATGAAAAACTGTTTTTT.

This clone was seen just once. The chain recombines TRBV6-6 with TRBJ1-2; D remains unclear. CDR3 length: 13 residues. V lost 5 bases and J lost 4, with 11 bases in between. Germline CDR1 is MNHNY and CDR2 is SVGAGI (reference sequence). The CDR3 coding sequence is TGTGCCAGCAGTGCACCGGGAATCTATGGCTACACCTTC. It specifies CASSAPGIYGYTF.

The chain joins TRBV5-1 to TRBJ2-1; 13 bases are a match to TRBD2. CDR3 length equals 17 residues. The V segment lost 0 bases and the J segment 8 bases; nucleotides outside the gene matches: 8. CDR1 and CDR2 from the germline V gene are SGHRS and YFSETQ. CDR3 region: CASSLGTSGRGLDEQFF. In DNA, the CDR3 is TGCGCCAGCAGCTTGGGGACTAGCGGGAGAGGTTTGGATGAGCAGTTCTTC.

The V and J genes are TRBV28 and TRBJ2-5; TRBD2 agrees at 8 bases. The trim removed 3 bases at V and 5 bases at J, leaving 5 bases unmatched. The CDR3 covers 14 residues. Germline-derived CDR1 and CDR2 are MDHEN and SYDVKM. Here the CDR3 reads CASSLIGGGETQYF. As DNA, the CDR3 is TGTGCCAGCAGTTTGATTGGCGGGGGGGAGACCCAGTACTTC.

This clone was recorded a few times. J is TRBJ2-7 and V is TRBV18; a weak D match, TRBD1 (6 bases). This CDR3 region has 16 residues. V was pared by 1 base and J by 3 bases, with 16 bases between. Germline V gives CDR1 KGHSH, CDR2 LQKENI. In DNA, the CDR3 is TGTGCCAGCTCACCACGGAACAGGGCTTCAATCTACGAGCAGTACTTC. Its translation: CASSPRNRASIYEQYF.

The CDR3 region is CSVGRDRKAFF. Here the CDR3 DNA reads TGCAGCGTTGGACGGGACAGGAAAGCTTTCTTT. This rearrangement joins TRBV29-1 to TRBJ1-1, with 8 bases matching TRBD1. Germline values: CDR1 SQVTM, CDR2 ANQGSEA. V was clipped by 4 bases and J by 9 bases; unmatched bases: 4. This CDR3 has 11 residues.

The V and J genes are TRBV5-4 and TRBJ2-1, with 14 bases identical to TRBD2. V gave up 4 bases and J gave up 11 bases; unmatched junction bases: 8. The CDR3 spans 15 residues. Per germline, CDR1 SGHNT and CDR2 YYREEE (reference sequence). CDR3 DNA: TGTGCCAGCAGCGGCGGGACTAGCGGGGGCTTGAAGCAGTTCTTC. This encodes CASSGGTSGGLKQFF.

The chain links TRBV19 to TRBJ1-2; D call uncertain. The V gene lost 2 bases and the J gene lost 8 bases, with 18 bases spanning the gap. Germline values: CDR1 LNHDA, CDR2 SQIVND (reference sequence). The CDR3 consists of 15 residues. DNA for the CDR3: TGTGCCAGTAGTATAAATGGTATCCAGGCACGGGGCTACACCTTC. Its protein is CASSINGIQARGYTF.

This clone appeared a single time. The chain employs TRBV20-1 and TRBJ2-5, with D unclear. The CDR3 length is 11 residues. The V end was cut by 6 bases, the J end by 7 bases, with 12 bases between. Germline lookup yields CDR1 DFQATT and CDR2 SNEGSKA (reference sequence). The CDR3 loop is CSAVRTGTQYF. The CDR3 DNA reads TGCAGTGCCGTACGAACTGGGACCCAGTACTTC.

V usage is TRBV5-4 and J usage is TRBJ2-1, with TRBD1 matching over 10 bases. This CDR3 contains 16 residues. The germline V gene has CDR1 SGHNT and CDR2 YYREEE (reference sequence). With 6 bases clipped from V and 7 bases from J, the junction kept 13 bases outside the gene matches. The CDR3 reads CASTLGGQGRANEQFF. CDR3 in DNA: TGTGCCAGCACCCTGGGGGGACAGGGGAGAGCTAATGAGCAGTTCTTC.

This clone has just one count. The chain carries TRBV5-1 and TRBJ2-1; a weak D match, TRBD2 (6 bases). Germline loops: CDR1 SGHRS, CDR2 YFSETQ. The ends were cut back, 6 bases at V and 3 bases at J, with 13 bases in the middle. The CDR3 is made up of 14 amino acids. In nucleotides, the CDR3 is TGCGCCAGCACCCGGTCGGAGGGCTACAATGAGCAGTTCTTC. Protein product: CASTRSEGYNEQFF.

The table lists this clone with a few counts. The V gene is TRBV5-1, the J gene TRBJ1-4; TRBD1 is a possible D gene (5 bases). V was trimmed by 4 bases and J by 4 bases, leaving 14 bases between them. The CDR3 is 15 amino acids. Germline V gene sequence: CDR1 SGHRS, CDR2 YFSETQ. The CDR3 spells CASSVDWGDNEKLFF. The CDR3 DNA sequence: TGCGCCAGCAGCGTGGACTGGGGGGATAATGAAAAACTGTTTTTT.

The chain combines TRBV2 with TRBJ2-3; 11 positions agree with TRBD2. Germline V lookup: CDR1 SNHLY, CDR2 FYNNEI. The CDR3 is 18 residues long. V dropped 6 bases and J dropped 0; count of bases not matched to a gene: 11. The CDR3 loop reads CASRERGLADPSTDTQYF. In DNA form, the CDR3 reads TGTGCCAGCAGAGAGCGGGGACTAGCGGACCCTAGCACAGATACGCAGTATTTT. Using reference TRBV2 and TRBJ2-3 for the parts outside the CDR3, the full variable domain is EPEVTQTPSHQVTQMGQEVILRCVPISNHLYFYWYRQILGQKVEFLVSFYNNEISEKSEIFDDQFSVERPDGSNFTLKIRSTKLEDSAMYFCASRERGLADPSTDTQYFGPGTRLTVL.

V gene TRBV7-8 combines with J gene TRBJ2-1, with 12 bases identical to TRBD2. The V and J ends lost 1 base and 2 bases, in that order; junction bases with no gene match: 6. The CDR3 is 18 amino acids. Germline-derived CDR1 and CDR2 are SGHVS and FQNEAQ. CDR3 loop: CASSLVMSSGGAYNEQFF. CDR3 coding DNA: TGTGCCAGCAGCTTAGTGATGTCTAGCGGGGGGGCCTACAATGAGCAGTTCTTC.

CDR3 in amino acids: CASSPGGPYNEQFF. The CDR3 DNA follows: TGTGCCAGCAGCCCCGGGGGGCCCTACAATGAGCAGTTCTTC. The chain carries TRBV7-3 and TRBJ2-1, with TRBD2 as a possible D gene (7 bases). Trimming left V 5 bases short and J 2 bases short, with 10 bases between. Germline V gene data show CDR1 as SGHTA and CDR2 as FQGTGA. The CDR3 sequence is 14 residues long.

This clone has more than one count but fewer than ten. This rearrangement joins TRBV27 to TRBJ2-1; D is possibly TRBD1 (5 bases). Germline V lookup: CDR1 MNHEY, CDR2 SMNVEV (reference sequence). This CDR3 is 14 amino acids long. With 0 bases removed from V and 5 bases from J, the gap between germline ends came to 8 bases. This chain's CDR3 is CASSLSVDNNEQFF. DNA for the CDR3: TGTGCCAGCAGTTTATCGGTGGACAACAATGAGCAGTTCTTC.

J is TRBJ1-1 and V is TRBV19, with 9 bases matching TRBD1. Germline assignment: CDR1 LNHDA and CDR2 SQIVND (reference sequence). The J segment lost 0 bases and the V segment lost 6 bases, leaving 8 bases of the junction unmatched. The CDR3 is made up of 16 amino acids. Here the CDR3 DNA reads TGTGCCAGTAGGTCCGGGACAGGGAATCTGAACACTGAAGCTTTCTTT. Its translation: CASRSGTGNLNTEAFF.

The count of this clone is one. The chain uses TRBV9 and TRBJ2-6; TRBD1 aligns across 8 bases. Germline V gives CDR1 SGDLS, CDR2 YYNGEE. The V and J ends lost 4 bases and 0 bases, in that order; junction bases with no gene match: 12. The CDR3 loop spans 19 amino acids. CDR3 coding DNA: TGTGCCAGCAGCTCACCCGGGACAGGTTATAACTCTGGGGCCAACGTCCTGACTTTC. Translating it yields CASSSPGTGYNSGANVLTF.

This clone has a single count. The chain joins TRBV28 to TRBJ1-2, with D tentatively TRBD1 (6 bases). V lost 5 bases and J lost 1, with 17 bases in between. The CDR3 has 16 amino acids. Germline V gene sequence: CDR1 MDHEN, CDR2 SYDVKM. For the CDR3, the DNA is TGTGCCAGCAGTCAGGGCGGGGGGGCGATTAACTATGGCTACACCTTC. Its translation is CASSQGGGAINYGYTF.

V usage is TRBV30 and J usage is TRBJ2-7; D is uncertain. This CDR3 is 12 amino acids long. Trimming pared 1 base from V and 1 base from J, leaving 5 bases between. CDR1 GTSNPN and CDR2 SVGIG come from the germline V gene (reference sequence). This CDR3 reads CAWSAGSYEQYF. CDR3 bases: TGTGCCTGGAGTGCAGGTTCCTACGAGCAGTACTTC.

J is TRBJ1-3 and V is TRBV28; the match to TRBD1 covers 8 bases. CDR1 and CDR2 (germline): MDHEN, SYDVKM. With V trimmed by 6 bases and J by 1 base, 8 bases remained unmatched. The CDR3 is 16 residues long. CDR3 coding DNA: TGTGCCAGCAGAACCGCGGACAGGGATTCTGGAAACACCATATATTTT. Protein product: CASRTADRDSGNTIYF. Together with reference TRBV28 and TRBJ1-3, the CDR3 gives the full variable domain: DVKVTQSSRYLVKRTGEKVFLECVQDMDHENMFWYRQDPGLGLRLIYFSYDVKMKEKGDIPEGYSVSREKKERFSLILESASTNQTSMYLCASRTADRDSGNTIYFGEGSWLTVV.

The J gene is TRBJ1-2, the V gene TRBV19; maybe TRBD1 (6 bases). V was cut by 6 bases and J by 5 bases, with 19 bases left in between. The CDR3 contains 15 residues. Germline V gene data show CDR1 as LNHDA and CDR2 as SQIVND (reference sequence). CDR3 bases: TGTGCCAGTAGACTCGGGACACCGGTGGGTTATGGCTACACCTTC. This sequence encodes CASRLGTPVGYGYTF.

The V gene is TRBV11-2, the J gene TRBJ2-7, with 9 bases fitting TRBD1. This CDR3 has 16 amino acids. Germline-derived CDR1 and CDR2 are SGHAT and FQNNGV. V trimming: 0 bases; J trimming: 5 bases; junction bases outside the gene matches: 8. The CDR3 is CASSLDGTGGLDEQYF. The CDR3 coding sequence is TGTGCCAGCAGCTTAGATGGCACAGGGGGCTTGGACGAGCAGTACTTC.

The V gene is TRBV16, the J gene TRBJ2-3; unclear D gene. From germline, CDR1 is KGHSY and CDR2 FQNENV. V was clipped by 5 bases and J by 0 bases, with 6 bases between them. This CDR3 is 13 amino acids long. The CDR3, as DNA: TGTGCCAGCAGCTACTCTAGCACAGATACGCAGTATTTT. Amino acids: CASSYSSTDTQYF. The entire variable domain, with the rest obtained from reference TRBV16 and TRBJ2-3, is as follows: GEEVAQTPKHLVRGEGQKAKLYCAPIKGHSYVFWYQQVLKNEFKFLISFQNENVFDETGMPKERFSAKCLPNSPCSLEIQATKLEDSAVYFCASSYSSTDTQYFGPGTRLTVL.

This chain joins TRBV28 and TRBJ1-2, with a possible D match to TRBD1 (6 bases). Germline loops: CDR1 MDHEN, CDR2 SYDVKM. Trimming pared 4 bases from V and 9 bases from J, leaving 12 bases between. The CDR3 loop spans 12 amino acids. The CDR3, as DNA: TGTGCCAGCAGTTCGGGACAAACGCGCTACACCTTC. Protein: CASSSGQTRYTF.

The rearrangement links TRBV11-2 to TRBJ2-2; D is undetermined. There are 13 residues in the CDR3. V lost 3 bases to trimming and J lost 5 bases, with 7 bases between them. Germline V gives CDR1 SGHAT, CDR2 FQNNGV. The CDR3 region has the DNA TGTGCCAGCAGCTTGCTACAGACCGGGGAGCTGTTTTTT. This gives the protein CASSLLQTGELFF.